What follows are 9 T cell receptor beta chains derived from one specimen sequenced in a study of cytotoxic CD8 clonotypes in ibrutinib-treated CLL. Method: immunoSEQ multiplex PCR; TCRdb's copy keeps in-frame clones and lacks some. This repertoire shows almost 85,000 clones, 70% to 90% found once; its top ten account for under 6%. Sequencing was performed on PBMCs, taken before ibrutinib treatment. Receptor source: a human donor with chronic lymphocytic leukemia.

The chain combines TRBV5-4 with TRBJ2-7, with D possibly TRBD1 on 5 matching bases. The V gene lost 1 base and the J gene lost 7 bases, with 9 bases spanning the gap. The germline CDR1 and CDR2 sequences are SGHNT and YYREEE (reference sequence). The length of the CDR3 is 12 residues. CDR3 region: CASSLQGLEQYF. CDR3 DNA: TGTGCCAGCAGCTTGCAGGGTCTGGAGCAGTACTTC.

The chain has TRBV9 and TRBJ2-2; a weak D match, TRBD2 (6 bases). This CDR3 region has 15 residues. Germline V gives CDR1 SGDLS, CDR2 YYNGEE. The ends were cut back, 0 bases at V and 5 bases at J, with 11 bases in the middle. CDR3 DNA: TGTGCCAGCAGCGTAGCGGGAGTAAAAACCGGGGAGCTGTTTTTT. This sequence encodes CASSVAGVKTGELFF.

This chain uses TRBV9 with TRBJ1-3, with D unclear. CDR1 and CDR2 (germline): SGDLS, YYNGEE. CDR3 size: 16 residues. V was pared by 2 bases and J by 2 bases, with 14 bases between. The CDR3 coding sequence is TGTGCCAGCAGCGTCCACCAGTCAAGTACTGGAAACACCATATATTTT. Protein: CASSVHQSSTGNTIYF.

This CDR3 is CASSLQLRDRVSGANVLTF. The CDR3 DNA reads as TGTGCCAGCAGCTTACAGCTACGGGACAGGGTCTCTGGGGCCAACGTCCTGACTTTC. V and J are TRBV21-1 and TRBJ2-6; no DNA check was done on the table's D call, TRBD1. TRBV21-1 corresponds to a pseudogene. CDR3 length: 19 residues.

This clone was seen only a few times. The chain employs TRBV7-3 and TRBJ1-5, with D tentatively TRBD1 (5 bases). Germline V gives CDR1 SGHTA, CDR2 FQGTGA. This CDR3 is 17 amino acids long. Trimming took off 5 bases at V and 7 bases at J, with 24 bases between the two ends. CDR3 nucleotides: TGTGCCAGCAGCCCAAAATGCTACAGGCCTTGTTCCCAGCCCCAGCATTTT. Encoded protein: CASSPKCYRPCSQPQHF.

The chain uses TRBV18 and TRBJ2-5; 8 bases line up with TRBD1. Per germline, CDR1 KGHSH and CDR2 LQKENI. Trimming took 0 bases from V and 3 from J; bases not matched to a gene: 0. The length of the CDR3 is 14 residues. Here the CDR3 reads CASSPPTGEETQYF. For the CDR3, the DNA is TGTGCCAGCTCACCACCGACAGGGGAAGAGACCCAGTACTTC.

This sequence joins TRBV19 and TRBJ1-1; D possibly corresponds to TRBD1 (6 bases). Between the trimmed V and J ends, which lost 0 bases and 0 bases, there was a span of 11 bases. This CDR3 region has 16 residues. Germline V gene data show CDR1 as LNHDA and CDR2 as SQIVND (reference sequence). The CDR3 coding sequence is TGTGCCAGTAGTATAGACCCAACAGGGTTGAACACTGAAGCTTTCTTT. Encoded protein: CASSIDPTGLNTEAFF.

The genes are TRBV6-5 and TRBJ2-7, with D perhaps matching TRBD2 (6 bases). Trimming took off 0 bases at V and 6 bases at J, with 9 bases between the two ends. Germline values: CDR1 MNHEY, CDR2 SVGAGI. The CDR3 length is 13 residues. CDR3 residues: CASSYSVEGEQYF. The CDR3, as DNA: TGTGCCAGCAGTTACTCCGTGGAGGGCGAGCAGTACTTC.

This chain uses TRBV6-1 with TRBJ1-2; 8 bases map to TRBD1. V dropped 0 bases and J dropped 7; count of bases not matched to a gene: 7. CDR3 length: 15 residues. CDR1 is MNHNS and CDR2 is SASEGT in the germline V gene. The CDR3 reads CASSEALTGVSGYTF. Written as DNA, the CDR3 is TGTGCCAGCAGTGAAGCCCTGACAGGGGTTTCTGGCTACACCTTC.